This T cell receptor beta chain comes out of a study of CD8+CD57+ T cells in acquired aplastic anemia. Looking at the study overall: Sorted CD4+ and CD8+ cells gave a mean 3.2 ug DNA, range 0.2 to 27.4 ug. Findings and caveats of the study: Roughly 28 was the count of CD8+ CDR3 sequences that patients shared with controls.

CDR3 and TCR beta VDJ profiling relied on genomic DNA as the template. TCRdb ran MiXCR on the reads and lists one entry per CDR3 protein. The profile covers around 180,000 distinct CDR3 sequences, with 50% to 75% appearing a single time and more than 45% taken by the ten largest. As for this clonotype: Antigen specificity is unknown.

Sequencing input: sorted CD4+, CD8+, or CD8+CD57+ T cells (not recorded which) from PBMCs. The source is a human donor with severe aplastic anemia or a healthy control (not recorded which).

The CDR3 protein is CASGQGRGYNEQFF. CDR3 bases: TGTGCCAGCGGCCAAGGCAGGGGATACAATGAGCAGTTCTTC. This chain links TRBV5-8 with TRBJ2-1, with D tentatively TRBD1 (6 bases). CDR1 SGHTS and CDR2 YDEGEE come from the germline V gene. The CDR3 runs to 14 residues. Between the trimmed V and J ends, which lost 7 bases and 4 bases, there was a span of 15 bases. Based on the CDR3 plus reference TRBV5-8 and TRBJ2-1, the full variable domain is EAGVTQSPTHLIKTRGQQATLRCSPISGHTSVYWYQQALGLGLQFLLWYDEGEERNRGNFPPRFSGRQFPNYSSELNVNALELEDSALYLCASGQGRGYNEQFFGPGTRLTVL.